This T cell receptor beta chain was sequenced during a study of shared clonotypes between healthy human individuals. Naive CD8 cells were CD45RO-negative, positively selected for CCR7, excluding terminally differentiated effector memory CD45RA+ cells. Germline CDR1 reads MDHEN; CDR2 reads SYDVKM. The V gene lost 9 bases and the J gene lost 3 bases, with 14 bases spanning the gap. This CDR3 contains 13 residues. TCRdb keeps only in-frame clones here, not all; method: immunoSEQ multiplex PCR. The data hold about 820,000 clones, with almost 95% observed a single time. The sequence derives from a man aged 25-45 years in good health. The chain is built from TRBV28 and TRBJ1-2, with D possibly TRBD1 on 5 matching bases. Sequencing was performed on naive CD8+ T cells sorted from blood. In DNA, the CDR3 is TGTGCCAGTAAGGGACTCTACTACTATGGCTACACCTTC. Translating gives CASKGLYYYGYTF.